This TCR beta chain comes out of a study of CD8+ T cells in alopecia areata (dated by TCRdb to 2016 to 2018). Regarding the complete study: Treated patients were enrolled in an open-label pilot trial of oral tofacitinib, 5 to 10 mg twice daily, for moderate-to-severe alopecia areata. Tofacitinib was administered for 6 to 18 months, and 6 months of follow-up off drug were then conducted to assess delayed response and recurrence. In treated patients, disease severity was measured using the SALT score, which gives the percentage of scalp surface area affected. High-throughput TCRbeta sequencing was used to examine T cell clonal expansion in alopecia areata in both the C3H/HeJ mouse model and human patients. On the human side, TCRbeta sequencing was run on scalp tissue and on sorted CD4+ and CD8+ peripheral blood T cells from healthy controls and from alopecia areata patients with either patchy or totalis/universalis disease. Biopsies were taken from tofacitinib-treated patients at baseline and again at 4 and 24 weeks into treatment, and several of those patients also had a later scalp biopsy. Clonality in the scalp was compared among normal scalp (n=4), patchy alopecia areata scalp (n=8), and alopecia totalis/universalis scalp (n=8). RNA came from the PAXgene miRNA kit for fixed scalp, the miRNeasy kit for PBMCs, and the RNeasy kit for mouse skin. TCRbeta CDR3 regions were amplified by immunoSEQ multiplex PCR with 35 Vbeta forward and 13 Jbeta reverse primers.

For this clone: The target of this receptor is not known. No much larger clone is present one base from it, and per-base qualities are unavailable.

The library came from the immunoSEQ multiplex PCR assay. For TCR sequencing, RNA was extracted from every sample and reverse transcribed into cDNA to serve as template. SuperScript III was used for first-strand cDNA synthesis, primed with a 2:1 mix of oligo-dT and random hexamers. A synthetic immune receptor repertoire was used to assess amplification bias, and residual bias was removed computationally. As for the authors' bioinformatics: Raw reads were preprocessed to remove errors, and CDR3 was defined by IMGT conventions from the conserved cysteine to phenylalanine. Clonality was computed as 1 minus the Shannon entropy, with the entropy normalized by log2 of the number of productive unique TCRs. Scalp TCRbeta sequences were cross-referenced with sorted blood CD4 and CD8 repertoires so that the CD4 or CD8 identity of scalp clones could be inferred. Held by TCRdb, this immuneACCESS table contains in-frame sequences only and omits some clones. Under half of the omission traces to an unresolved V gene where checked; the cause of the rest is unknown. D and trimming come from the DNA, and the V and J calls and clone size come from that table. For this sample the table gives about 140,000 clones, of which approximately 80% were detected only once. More than 20% of the sample goes to the ten largest clones.

According to the germline V gene, CDR1 reads MNHEY and CDR2 reads SVGAGI. From its cysteine to its phenylalanine, the CDR3 spans 13 amino acids. CDR3 DNA only is kept here, 39 bases in frame from base 1. The V and J ends are trimmed by 0 bases and 6 bases, leaving 9 bases between them. The intended sense of this specimen's time point label: around 4 weeks on oral tofacitinib. Read against the paper, the sample's treatment or condition label means: oral pan-JAK inhibitor, 5-10 mg twice daily. Lesional scalp punch biopsies and peripheral blood were obtained from alopecia areata patients. After PBMCs were isolated by density centrifugation and stained for CD3, CD4 and CD8, a FACSAria was used to sort CD4+ and CD8+ T cells. Findings and caveats that apply to the study as a whole: The treated cohort was small, with a single nonresponder, so links between baseline CD8+ expansion and response need larger studies. Shared TCR sequences between patients were less evident than in mice, which may be partly attributable to HLA diversity in the patient population. With tofacitinib, both scalp clonality and the number of expanded CD8+ clones among the top 100 scalp clones went down significantly. Lesional scalp, especially in alopecia totalis/universalis, showed higher clonality and more expanded CD8+ clones than normal scalp, suggesting antigenic drive. During tofacitinib treatment, many expanded lesional clones stuck around in both scalp and blood, and this persistence may partly explain why relapse happens after treatment is stopped. Scalp TCR repertoire analysis is complicated because resident alphabeta T cells in normal human skin are also sequenced, whereas mouse skin is dominated by gammadelta T cells.

The clonotype comes from a human donor with alopecia areata. Sequenced material: CD8+ T cells sorted from blood, taken at week 4, from a patient treated with tofacitinib. The V and J segments used are TRBV6-5 and TRBJ2-7; the D segment cannot be called with confidence. The CDR3 protein sequence reads: CASSYSLTGEQYF. Read as DNA, the sequence is TGTGCCAGCAGTTACTCGTTGACGGGCGAGCAGTACTTC.